This T cell receptor (beta chain) was recorded in a study of regulatory T cells in long-lasting Graves disease (dated by TCRdb to the early 2020s). Background on the whole study: Patients with newly diagnosed Graves' disease had been on antithyroid drugs for under 3 months. The study took place in China and was registered as a clinical trial. This study used TCR sequencing and RNA sequencing of peripheral blood to compare persistent Graves' disease patients against newly diagnosed Graves' disease patients. A total of some 35 samples underwent TCR sequencing: about 13 from persistent and roughly 20 from newly diagnosed Graves' disease patients. The study at large found these results: The small sample size was acknowledged by the authors as a limitation that may reduce accuracy. Lower TCR Shannon entropy and fewer highly expanded clones were observed in persistent Graves' disease patients than in newly diagnosed patients, which suggested clonal expansion. Only peripheral blood was studied, because thyroid tissue, the primary lesion, was inaccessible. Patients with persistent disease shared more public clonotypes (about 2,700) than newly diagnosed patients did (approximately 970). Sequencing and analysis were limited to the TCR beta chain. TRBV28, TRBJ1-2 and TRBJ2-5 were preferentially used in persistent disease, while TRBV20-1 and TRBJ2-1 were favored in newly diagnosed disease.

This clonotype was observed a few times. Its antigen specificity is not known. The input lacks base qualities; no much larger clone sits a single base away. Interpreted using the paper, the time point label stands for: newly diagnosed GD, antithyroid drugs for less than 3 months. RNA was extracted from PBMCs in TRIzol for both TCR sequencing and RNA sequencing. Graves' disease was diagnosed according to American Thyroid Association guidelines. Patients for the study were recruited at an endocrinology department in Xi'an, China. From each patient, approximately 9.9 milliliters of peripheral blood was collected into an EDTA anticoagulant tube. Ficoll Paque Plus density gradient separation was used to isolate PBMCs, and no additional T cell sorting was done. RNA quality was checked with an Agilent 2100 Bioanalyzer and agarose gel, and concentration with a NanoDrop 2000. Library construction relied on multiplex PCR. Instrument on record: Illumina HiSeq 4000. iRepertoire HTBI primers and Arm-PCR amplification of CDR3 regions were used to construct TCR beta libraries. Gel purification was performed on PCR products prior to sequencing. The paper's processing steps were these. Gene usage analysis of CDR3 amino acid clonotypes used the roughly 60 TRBV and 14 to 15 TRBJ segments found across samples. COPE and FqMerger were used to merge filtered high-quality paired reads into contigs. BLAST was used to align contigs to the IMGT TRBV, TRBD and TRBJ reference genes, and CDR3 was defined following IMGT. Any clonotype with a frequency above 0.1% was counted as a highly expanded clone. Repertoire diversity was measured by Shannon entropy, and V-J evenness by the Gini coefficient. A clonotype was considered public if more than one individual shared it. TCRdb reprocessed the public reads (quality trimming at Q25 with fastp, clone calling with MiXCR) and kept in-frame beta chains. Rows are unified per CDR3 protein, each entry keeping the most common DNA and genes. The V and J calls, along with clone size, are taken from TCRdb and not from the paper's own processing. The sample data list about 470,000 distinct CDR3 sequences, and 16% of these were observed just once. The ten largest make up 9% to 15% of the sample.

For this chain, trimming is 3 bases at the V end and 6 bases at the J end, and the number of junction bases without a gene match is 3. CDR1 SGHRS and CDR2 YFSETQ are derived from the germline V gene. Measured from the cysteine to the phenylalanine, the CDR3 is 14 residues long. Only CDR3 DNA is held: 42 bases, read in frame from base 1. These records were also assigned to another study, of T cells in Graves' hyperthyroidism and ophthalmopathy. The second source states: Stable Graves' hyperthyroidism was defined as no progression to ophthalmopathy during 18 months of follow-up. The hyperthyroidism patients were between 18 and 65 years old and newly diagnosed, with a disease duration of less than 2 months. Exclusion was applied to patients with uncontrolled infections, other autoimmune diseases, pregnancy or lactation. Diagnoses were established on the basis of clinical symptoms, serum thyroxine and TRAb, thyroid ultrasound, and orbital computed tomography. The first round of RT-PCR for the TCR CDR3 was performed with the HTBI primer set and the Qiagen OneStep RT-PCR kit. Most expanded thyroid clonotypes (frequency above 0.001) were also detected in blood, suggesting blood repertoires may reflect thyroid immune responses. A model built on a 13 V-J signature distinguished ophthalmopathy from stable hyperthyroidism, reaching 87.88% sensitivity and about 81% specificity in cross-validation and 80%/75% in testing. In validation, the model predicted progression to ophthalmopathy with roughly 70% sensitivity and approximately 78% specificity, a median of about six months before onset. A discovery cohort of about 95 patients, 43 with Graves' ophthalmopathy and about 58 with stable Graves' hyperthyroidism, was used to find distinguishing TCR V-J signatures. An independent validation cohort of fewer than 20 hyperthyroidism patients and over 15 patients who later progressed to ophthalmopathy tested prospective prediction of ophthalmopathy. The 90 or so discovery patients were randomly split 7:3 into training and test sets. In roughly six Graves' hyperthyroidism patients, the study also compared T-cell repertoires from thyroid tissue with T-cell repertoires from blood. After blood sampling, hyperthyroidism patients were treated with methimazole at a starting dose of 30 mg daily, and ophthalmopathy patients were treated with high-dose intravenous methylprednisolone. A second multiplex PCR round built the libraries, followed by size selection and purification. Libraries were sequenced paired-end with 100 bp reads on an Illumina HiSeq2000. SOAPnuke was used to process the raw data, throwing out any read that contained adapters or uncalled bases, had a mean Phred below 15, or lacked an exact constant-primer or identifier match. High-quality paired reads were merged using COPE v1.2.5, and each unique nucleotide sequence was defined as a clonotype. MiTCR v1.1 was used to align clonotypes to the IMGT TRBV, TRBD and TRBJ reference segments. The analysis was restricted to V-J combinations with a frequency above 0.0001, which together covered 99.2% of the repertoires. A TCS score was defined as the ratio between F50 (clonal expansion) and ExV (chaos), using BLOSUM62-based TCRdist between CDR3 peptides within each V-J. Welch's t-statistics and random forest reduced 514 V-J features to around 14, which were used in a naive Bayes classifier (R e1071). Sample size was not statistically predetermined, and investigators were not blinded to group allocation. According to the paper, TCR Vbeta CDR3 sequencing was carried out on 135 peripheral blood samples, which came from about 45 ophthalmopathy, around 74 hyperthyroidism and roughly 17 progressor patients.

The clonotype comes from a man between 35 and 55 years old with Graves disease. Donor details come from another sample of the same person, matched by shared clones. The rearrangement combines TRBV5-1 with TRBJ2-1; a stretch of 10 junction bases matches TRBD1. The sequencing used peripheral blood mononuclear cells (PBMCs), collected at new diagnosis, from a patient treated with antithyroid drugs. The DNA reads TGCGCCAGCAGCTCTGGACAGGGGGGCAATGAGCAGTTCTTC. It translates to CASSSGQGGNEQFF.